Presented here are 20 T cell receptor beta chains from one specimen sequenced in a study of metastatic and nonmetastatic thyroid tumors. Patients underwent thyroid surgery, and none had received any treatment before it. TCRdb used MiXCR to call clones anew from the PCR reads. Of about 15,000 clones in the sample, roughly 25% were seen once. Sequences were obtained from adjacent normal tissue. These receptors all come from a female donor with papillary thyroid cancer or a benign thyroid nodule (not recorded which). Some clones in this sample may be carry-over from other donors' samples.

This clone was detected a few times. This sequence joins TRBV5-1 and TRBJ2-3; 7 bases match TRBD1. Germline CDR1 and CDR2: SGHRS and YFSETQ. V lost 6 bases to trimming and J lost 1 base; unmatched junction nucleotides: 5. The CDR3 covers 14 residues. In DNA, the CDR3 is TGCGCCAGCACTCGCGGACAGGGCACAGATACGCAGTATTTT. Amino acid sequence: CASTRGQGTDTQYF.

This rearrangement joins TRBV19 to TRBJ2-7; no definite D call. V gave up 4 bases and J gave up 4 bases, with 5 bases separating them. The V gene's germline CDR1 is LNHDA and CDR2 SQIVND (reference sequence). The CDR3 contains 11 residues. Here the CDR3 reads CASSNRYEQYF. CDR3 sequence (DNA): TGTGCCAGTAGTAATCGGTACGAGCAGTACTTC.

The table lists this clone with many counts. This chain connects TRBV12-5 to TRBJ1-1, with 7 nucleotides matching TRBD1. Trimming removed 6 bases from V and 3 bases from J; junction bases left unmatched: 4. Germline CDR1 is LGHNT and CDR2 is FRNRAP. The CDR3 is 13 amino acids. This CDR3 reads CASGWDSHTEAFF. The CDR3 DNA reads as TGTGCTAGTGGCTGGGACAGTCACACTGAAGCTTTCTTT.

V and J are TRBV10-3 and TRBJ1-2; TRBD1 might be the D (5 bases). The germline CDR1 and CDR2 sequences are ENHRY and SYGVKD. V gave up 9 bases and J gave up 4 bases, with 18 bases separating them. CDR3 length: 14 residues. CDR3 residues: CAIPGPFNFYGYTF. DNA for the CDR3: TGTGCCATACCGGGACCCTTCAACTTCTATGGCTACACCTTC.

The rearrangement uses TRBV6-2 or TRBV6-3 and TRBJ2-7; D is possibly TRBD1 or TRBD2 (5 bases each). This CDR3 has 15 amino acids. Germline values: CDR1 MNHEY, CDR2 SVGEGT. V was clipped by 5 bases and J by 3 bases, with 17 bases between them. The CDR3 sequence is CASSRRDLRLYEQYF. DNA of the CDR3: TGTGCCAGCAGTCGCCGGGACCTACGTCTCTACGAGCAGTACTTC.

This clone appeared a single time. This chain links TRBV6-2 or TRBV6-3 with TRBJ1-1; 9 bases fit TRBD1. Trimming removed 6 bases from V and 3 bases from J; junction bases left unmatched: 5. The CDR3 has 14 amino acids. CDR1 is MNHEY and CDR2 is SVGEGT in the germline V gene. CDR3 amino acids: CASRETGGYTEAFF. CDR3 nucleotides: TGTGCCAGCAGAGAGACAGGGGGGTACACTGAAGCTTTCTTT.

The chain carries TRBV24-1 and TRBJ2-1; D might be TRBD1 (5 bases). CDR1 KGHDR and CDR2 SFDVKD come from the germline V gene. V lost 1 base and J lost 6, with 15 bases in between. This CDR3 spans 16 amino acids. This chain's CDR3 is CATSDLKTRASNEQFF. DNA for the CDR3: TGTGCCACCAGTGATTTAAAGACCAGGGCCAGCAATGAGCAGTTCTTC.

The sample holds a few counts of this clone. J is TRBJ2-1 and V is TRBV28, with D unresolved. Between the trimmed V and J ends, which lost 5 bases and 7 bases, there was a span of 18 bases. CDR1 is MDHEN, CDR2 SYDVKM, per germline. The CDR3 is made up of 15 amino acids. For the CDR3, the DNA is TGTGCCAGCAGTACAACGGGCCGCCTTGTTAATGAGCAGTTCTTC. Protein product: CASSTTGRLVNEQFF.

CDR3 protein: CASSPSGFPTVTEAFF. CDR3 nucleotide sequence: TGTGCCAGCAGTCCTTCAGGGTTCCCTACGGTCACTGAAGCTTTCTTT. V usage is TRBV27 and J usage is TRBJ1-1, with TRBD1 as a possible D gene (5 bases). This CDR3 is 16 amino acids long. Trimming stripped 5 bases from V and 4 bases from J, with 20 bases between. CDR1 is MNHEY and CDR2 is SMNVEV in the germline V gene (reference sequence).

This clone was counted at least ten times. This CDR3 is CASSYQGFHNSPLHF. The CDR3 nucleotides read TGTGCCAGCAGTTACCAGGGTTTCCATAATTCACCCCTCCACTTT. This chain connects TRBV6-6 to TRBJ1-6; maybe TRBD1 (5 bases). Germline V gene lookup returns CDR1 MNHNY and CDR2 SVGAGI (reference sequence). Trimming took 2 bases from V and 5 from J, leaving 10 bases between them. The length of the CDR3 is 15 residues.

This clone was picked up a small number of times. The V call is TRBV7-8, the J call TRBJ2-3; D is ambiguous. The CDR3 sequence is 15 residues long. Trimming cost V 0 bases and J 4 bases, with 11 bases left between them. Germline V lookup: CDR1 SGHVS, CDR2 FQNEAQ. The CDR3 bases are TGTGCCAGCAGCTTAGCGCCGATCCAGGCAGATACGCAGTATTTT. This gives the protein CASSLAPIQADTQYF.

The V gene is TRBV6-2 or TRBV6-3, the J gene TRBJ2-7; D possibly corresponds to TRBD2 (6 bases). Germline lookup yields CDR1 MNHEY and CDR2 SVGEGT. Trimming stripped 6 bases from V and 0 bases from J, with 15 bases between. This CDR3 has 15 amino acids. CDR3 region: CASRDVGLPSYEQYF. The CDR3, as DNA: TGTGCCAGCAGGGACGTGGGACTGCCCTCCTACGAGCAGTACTTC.

This clone was observed many times. The chain links TRBV15 to TRBJ2-7; tentative D call: TRBD1 (5 bases). Germline CDR1 is LNHNV and CDR2 is YYDKDF (reference sequence). V lost 3 bases and J lost 6, with 12 bases in between. The length of the CDR3 is 13 residues. The CDR3: CATSRQGLGEQYF. Here the CDR3 DNA reads TGTGCCACCAGCAGGCAGGGTTTGGGCGAGCAGTACTTC.

The rearrangement links TRBV14 to TRBJ1-2; TRBD1 agrees at 9 bases. This CDR3 contains 14 residues. Germline values: CDR1 SGHDN, CDR2 FVKESK. The trim removed 4 bases at V and 5 bases at J, leaving 5 bases unmatched. The CDR3 region is CASSPGQGKYGYTF. DNA for the CDR3: TGTGCCAGCAGCCCGGGACAGGGAAAATATGGCTACACCTTC.

The chain couples TRBV30 to TRBJ1-6; maybe TRBD1 (6 bases). Germline CDR1 reads GTSNPN; CDR2 reads SVGIG (reference sequence). The CDR3 has 15 amino acids. Trimming stripped 2 bases from V and 7 bases from J, with 15 bases between. The DNA of the CDR3 is TGTGCCTGGAGTATCAGCGGACAGAGGAATTCACCCCTCCACTTT. This sequence encodes CAWSISGQRNSPLHF.

The genes are TRBV11-1 and TRBJ2-7, with D tentatively TRBD1 (6 bases). CDR3 length equals 16 residues. Germline V gene data show CDR1 as SGHAT and CDR2 as FQDESV (reference sequence). V gave up 1 base and J gave up 4 bases, with 17 bases separating them. CDR3 sequence: CASSLVATDRDYEQYF. The CDR3, as DNA: TGTGCCAGCAGCTTAGTAGCCACGGACAGAGATTACGAGCAGTACTTC.

Details on this clone: Here the CDR3 omits its conserved ending phenylalanine or tryptophan, so a read error is the likely source. The CDR3 region is CASSGRQGQETQYS. For the CDR3, the DNA is TGTGCCAGCAGCGGACGACAGGGCCAAGAGACCCAGTACTCC. This rearrangement joins TRBV9 to TRBJ2-5, with 7 bases lining up with TRBD1. This CDR3 region has 14 residues. CDR1 SGDLS and CDR2 YYNGEE come from the germline V gene. J lost 1 base, V lost 3 bases, and 3 bases had no gene match.

The sample holds a few counts of this clone. The chain carries TRBV12-3 or TRBV12-4 and TRBJ1-2, with D maybe TRBD1 (6 bases). This CDR3 has 13 amino acids. V dropped 3 bases and J dropped 3 bases, with 8 bases sitting between them. CDR3 bases: TGTGCCAGCAGTTTGACAGGCGACTATGGCTACACCTTC. This codes for CASSLTGDYGYTF.

The rearrangement joins TRBV12-3 or TRBV12-4 to TRBJ2-5; weak D call: TRBD1 (5 bases). CDR3 size: 13 residues. Trimming pared 10 bases from V and 1 base from J, leaving 13 bases between. CDR3 DNA: TGTGCCACCACCGGTCAGGGCCAAGAGACCCAGTACTTC. It specifies CATTGQGQETQYF.

The sample holds many counts of this clone. As DNA, the CDR3 is TGCAGTGCTAGACCCCGCGGATTCCCTACGCAGTATTTT. Amino acid sequence: CSARPRGFPTQYF. The chain couples TRBV20-1 to TRBJ2-3; D gene uncertain. With 2 bases removed from V and 8 bases from J, the gap between germline ends came to 14 bases. CDR1 and CDR2 (germline): DFQATT, SNEGSKA (reference sequence). CDR3 length: 13 amino acids.